The clone carrying this T cell receptor beta chain was seen a single time. Germline CDR1 is SQVTM and CDR2 is ANQGSEA. Between the trimmed V and J ends, which lost 4 bases and 0 bases, there was a span of 9 bases. This CDR3 is 13 amino acids long. The data were obtained in a study of cytomegalovirus exposure and HLA in healthy donors. The overall study: Earlier findings included 90 million to 120 million unique TCR beta sequences obtained from 150 million to 200 million T cells.

The PCR ran on 60 Vbeta and 13 Jbeta primers. TCRdb's table, derived via immunoSEQ multiplex PCR, lists solely in-frame clones and lacks some. The data show 110,000 or so clones, with roughly 72% seen just once and roughly 4.2% held by the top ten. The sequence was collected from a woman aged 40 to 49 in good health and CMV-seropositive. The chain has TRBV29-1 and TRBJ1-1; D call uncertain. The specimen was PBMCs. CDR3 residues: CSVAPSMNTEAFF. Written as DNA, the CDR3 is TGCAGCGTTGCCCCCAGTATGAACACTGAAGCTTTCTTT.